One T cell receptor beta chain is described in this entry. This clone turned up a few times. Its antigen remains unidentified. No qualities accompany the bases; no much larger clone lies one base away. These data originate in a study of blood T cell repertoires in COVID-19 (dated by TCRdb to about 2020). Background for the entire study: Samples from collaborators originated in the United States, Italy and Spain and spanned both the acute and convalescent phases of COVID-19. A de-identified subject ID, COVID-19 status, age in years and sex were almost always included in the sample metadata. Where HLA class I and class II types were available, the types were taken from metadata supplied by the sample provider, not from assay-based typing. Samples were obtained from the ongoing ImmuneRACE study (first 160 participants) and from roughly 1,300 subjects provided by 6 global collaborators. The prospective study material was composed of cDNA or gDNA derived from T cells, B-cell-depleted T cells, or PBMCs. The repertoires were made available in a free public database intended to serve as a resource for research on the immune response to SARS-CoV-2. Deeply sampled blood TCRbeta repertoires from subjects exposed to, actively infected with, or recovered from COVID-19 were included in the dataset.

Points the paper makes about the study in general: Clinical and demographic metadata were provided uncurated, with the amount varying by source and participant.

Whole blood was collected in K2EDTA tubes by collaborating institutions according to the institutions' own protocols. For TCRbeta analysis, collaborators shipped samples as frozen whole blood, isolated PBMCs, or DNA extracted from either of those sample types. The CDR3 runs 15 amino acids, cysteine and phenylalanine included. The only DNA kept is the CDR3, 45 bases in frame from the first base. Ends trimmed: V by 4 bases, J by 4 bases; bases unmatched to a gene: 8. The germline V gene (reference sequence) sets CDR1 to SGHKS and CDR2 to YYEKEE. TCRbeta CDR3 regions were amplified from genomic DNA by means of the immunoSEQ Assay, a bias-controlled multiplex PCR. The authors' analysis ran thus. The number of nucleated cells in each sample was estimated by amplification of reference gene primers within the assay. Sequence reads were collapsed and filtered to measure the absolute abundance of every unique TCRbeta CDR3 rearrangement. For each sample, productive Simpson clonality was calculated as the square root of Simpson's diversity index across productive rearrangements. Here the immuneACCESS table is served through TCRdb, limited to in-frame sequences with V and J called. Missing clones are a known gap in these copies; in checked studies unresolved V genes cover under half, and the rest lacks a known reason. Clone size and the V and J calls come from that table; the DNA yielded D and trimming. Here the sample has about 64,000 clones; around 84% occur a single time. Of the sample, more than 5% falls within the top ten clones.

Sequenced material: peripheral blood. This sequence was found in a woman in her fifties or sixties with acute or convalescent COVID-19. The V gene is TRBV5-5 and the J gene is TRBJ1-5; TRBD1 agrees with 7 junctional bases. The bases are TGTGCCAGCAGCCGTACAGGGGAATGGAATCAGCCCCAGCATTTT. Its product reads: CASSRTGEWNQPQHF.